The clone carrying this T cell receptor (beta chain) was recorded at least ten times. The data were taken from a study of Graves' ophthalmopathy and Graves' hyperthyroidism. The study amplified TCR beta CDR3 regions using RNA transcripts. After a first-round RT-PCR with HTBI primers, a second-round multiplex PCR was run. Using its own MiXCR run on the multiplex PCR reads, TCRdb lists one record per CDR3 protein. The table lists roughly 170,000 distinct CDR3 sequences, 39% of them singletons. Ineligible for inclusion were patients with other autoimmune diseases, uncontrolled infections, pregnancy or lactation. Sequenced: peripheral blood. This TCR came from a man aged 30 to 45 with Graves' ophthalmopathy.

This CDR3 reads CASSYSGTGGTEAFF. The DNA for the CDR3 is TGTGCCAGCAGTTACTCAGGGACAGGGGGCACTGAAGCTTTCTTT. This sequence joins TRBV6-2 or TRBV6-3 and TRBJ1-1; 11 bases are a match to TRBD1. The CDR3 runs to 15 residues. The germline CDR1 and CDR2 sequences are MNHEY and SVGEGT. The V gene end was trimmed by 0 bases and the J gene end by 4 bases; junction bases not matched to a gene: 1.